Included here is one T cell receptor (beta chain) sequence, with context. The entry originates in a study of chemoradiotherapy in HPV16-positive cancers. V lost 0 bases and J 5 bases, leaving 10 bases between the germline ends. The CDR3 length is 14 residues. The germline V gene has CDR1 LGHNA and CDR2 YNFKEQ. Only in-frame clones appear in the TCRdb table, and some are missing; sequencing was by immunoSEQ multiplex PCR. The sample lists about 500 clones, about 80% occurring once. This material consisted of tumor tissue, taken from a patient who underwent chemoradiotherapy. The TCR sequence derives from a human donor with HPV-associated anogenital cancer. The chain has TRBV4-2 and TRBJ1-2, with D possibly matching TRBD1 (5 bases). The CDR3 nucleotides read TGTGCCAGCAGCCAAGAGGTCAGGGATTATGGCTACACCTTC. As protein: CASSQEVRDYGYTF.